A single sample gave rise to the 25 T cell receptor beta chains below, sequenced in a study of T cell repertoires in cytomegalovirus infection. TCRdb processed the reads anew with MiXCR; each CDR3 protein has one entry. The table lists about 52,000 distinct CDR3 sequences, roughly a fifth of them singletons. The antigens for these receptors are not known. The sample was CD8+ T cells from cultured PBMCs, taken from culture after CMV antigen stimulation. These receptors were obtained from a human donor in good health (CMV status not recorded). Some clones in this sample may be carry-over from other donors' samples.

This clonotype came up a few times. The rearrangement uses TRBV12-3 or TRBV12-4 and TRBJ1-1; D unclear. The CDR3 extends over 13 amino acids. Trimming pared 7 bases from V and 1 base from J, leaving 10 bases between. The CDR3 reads CASTPEGNTEAFF. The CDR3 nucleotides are TGTGCCAGCACCCCCGAGGGGAACACTGAAGCTTTCTTT.

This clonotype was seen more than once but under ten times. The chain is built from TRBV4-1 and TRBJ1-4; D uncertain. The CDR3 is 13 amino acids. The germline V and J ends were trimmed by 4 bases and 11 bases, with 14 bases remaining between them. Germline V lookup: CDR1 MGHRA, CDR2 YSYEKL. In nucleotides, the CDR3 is TGCGCCAGCAGCCTTTCAGAAACTAGCAAACTGTTTTTT. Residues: CASSLSETSKLFF.

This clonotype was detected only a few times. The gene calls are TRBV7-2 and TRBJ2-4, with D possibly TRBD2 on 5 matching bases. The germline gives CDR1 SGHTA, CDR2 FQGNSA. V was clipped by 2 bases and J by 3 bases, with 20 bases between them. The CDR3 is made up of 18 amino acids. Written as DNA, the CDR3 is TGTGCCAGCAGCTTAAAAGCGGCCCGCGATCAGGTCAAAAACATTCAGTACTTC. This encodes CASSLKAARDQVKNIQYF.

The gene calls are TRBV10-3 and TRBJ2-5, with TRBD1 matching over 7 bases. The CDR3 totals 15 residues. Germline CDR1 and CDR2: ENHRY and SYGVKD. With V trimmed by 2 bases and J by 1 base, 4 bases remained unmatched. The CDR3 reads CAISETGDIQETQYF. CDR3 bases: TGTGCCATCAGTGAGACAGGGGACATCCAAGAGACCCAGTACTTC.

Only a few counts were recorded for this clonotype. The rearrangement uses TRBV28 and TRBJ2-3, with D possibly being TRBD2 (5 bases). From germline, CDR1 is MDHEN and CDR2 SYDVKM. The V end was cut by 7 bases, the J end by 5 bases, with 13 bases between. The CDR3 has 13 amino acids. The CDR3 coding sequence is TGTGCCAGCACCCAGGAGGCTTTAGATACGCAGTATTTT. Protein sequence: CASTQEALDTQYF.

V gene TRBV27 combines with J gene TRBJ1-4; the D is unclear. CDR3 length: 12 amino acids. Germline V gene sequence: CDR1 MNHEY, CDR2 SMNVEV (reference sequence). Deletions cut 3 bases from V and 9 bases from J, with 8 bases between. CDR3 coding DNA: TGTGCCAGCAGTTTGGCCGGAAAAAAACTGTTTTTT. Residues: CASSLAGKKLFF.

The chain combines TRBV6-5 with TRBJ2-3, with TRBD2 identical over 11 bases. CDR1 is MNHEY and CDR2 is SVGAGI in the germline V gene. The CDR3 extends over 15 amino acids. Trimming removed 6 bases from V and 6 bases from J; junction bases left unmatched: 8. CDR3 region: CASRATSGVIDTQYF. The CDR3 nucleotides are TGTGCCAGCAGGGCGACTAGCGGGGTCATCGATACGCAGTATTTT.

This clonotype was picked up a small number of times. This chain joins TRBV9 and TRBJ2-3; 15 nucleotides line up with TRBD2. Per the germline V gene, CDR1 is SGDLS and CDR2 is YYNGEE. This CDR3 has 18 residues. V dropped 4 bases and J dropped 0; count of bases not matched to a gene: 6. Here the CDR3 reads CASSLGLAGGYSTDTQYF. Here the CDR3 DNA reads TGTGCCAGCAGCCTGGGACTAGCGGGGGGCTACAGCACAGATACGCAGTATTTT.

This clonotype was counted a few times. CDR3 loop: CAISEVDGWEGNNSPLHF. The DNA of the CDR3 is TGTGCCATCAGTGAGGTGGATGGCTGGGAGGGTAATAATTCACCCCTCCACTTT. The chain is built from TRBV10-3 and TRBJ1-6; D is unclear. CDR1 and CDR2 from the germline V gene are ENHRY and SYGVKD. CDR3 length: 18 amino acids. Trimming pared 2 bases from V and 5 bases from J, leaving 19 bases between.

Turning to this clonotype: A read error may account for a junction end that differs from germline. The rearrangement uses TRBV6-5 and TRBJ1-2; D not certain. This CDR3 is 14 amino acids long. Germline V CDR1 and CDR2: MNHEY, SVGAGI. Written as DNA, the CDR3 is TGTACCAGCACGTTCTGTAAGACCCTCTGGGGCTACACCTTC. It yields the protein CTSTFCKTLWGYTF.

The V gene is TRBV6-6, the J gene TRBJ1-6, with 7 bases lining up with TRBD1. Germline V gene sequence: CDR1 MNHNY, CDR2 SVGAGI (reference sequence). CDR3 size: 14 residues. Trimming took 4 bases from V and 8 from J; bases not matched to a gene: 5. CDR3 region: CASSFNRGDSPLHF. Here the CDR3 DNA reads TGTGCCAGCAGTTTTAACAGGGGAGATTCACCCCTCCACTTT.

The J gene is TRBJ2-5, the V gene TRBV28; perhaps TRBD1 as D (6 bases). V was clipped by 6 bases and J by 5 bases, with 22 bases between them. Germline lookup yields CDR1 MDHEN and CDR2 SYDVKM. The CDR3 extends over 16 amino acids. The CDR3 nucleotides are TGTGCCAGCAGCGGGACATCCCCTACCCGGTGGGAGACCCAGTACTTC. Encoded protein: CASSGTSPTRWETQYF.

CDR3 amino acids: CASRISGDRGPHYGYTF. As DNA, the CDR3 is TGTGCCAGCAGGATTAGCGGGGACAGGGGACCTCACTATGGCTACACCTTC. The V gene is TRBV7-9, the J gene TRBJ1-2; 10 nucleotides align to TRBD1. This CDR3 comprises 17 residues. V lost 6 bases, J lost 3 bases, and 13 bases stayed unmatched. CDR1 SEHNR and CDR2 FQNEAQ come from the germline V gene (reference sequence). The variable domain in full, with the rest retrieved from reference TRBV7-9 and TRBJ1-2, is DTGVSQNPRHKITKRGQNVTFRCDPISEHNRLYWYRQTLGQGPEFLTYFQNEAQLEKSRLLSDRFSAERPKGSFSTLEIQRTEQGDSAMYLCASRISGDRGPHYGYTFGSGTRLTVV.

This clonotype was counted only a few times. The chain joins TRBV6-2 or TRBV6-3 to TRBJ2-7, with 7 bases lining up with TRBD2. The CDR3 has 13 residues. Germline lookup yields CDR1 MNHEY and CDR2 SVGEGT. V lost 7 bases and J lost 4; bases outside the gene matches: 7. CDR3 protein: CASTLGEGYEQYF. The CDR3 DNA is TGTGCCAGCACCTTAGGGGAGGGATACGAGCAGTACTTC.

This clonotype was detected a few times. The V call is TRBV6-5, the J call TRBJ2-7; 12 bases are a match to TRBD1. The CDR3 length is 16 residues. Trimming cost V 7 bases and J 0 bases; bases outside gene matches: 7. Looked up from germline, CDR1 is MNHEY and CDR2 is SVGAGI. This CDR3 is CASKGTGGKNSYEQYF. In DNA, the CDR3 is TGTGCCAGCAAGGGGACAGGGGGCAAAAACTCCTACGAGCAGTACTTC.

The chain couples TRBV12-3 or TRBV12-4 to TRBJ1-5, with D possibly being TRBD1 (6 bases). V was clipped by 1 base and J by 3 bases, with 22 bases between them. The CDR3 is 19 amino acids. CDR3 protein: CASSLVPPGVGRANQPQHF. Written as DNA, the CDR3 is TGTGCCAGCAGTTTAGTTCCCCCAGGGGTGGGTAGAGCCAATCAGCCCCAGCATTTT.

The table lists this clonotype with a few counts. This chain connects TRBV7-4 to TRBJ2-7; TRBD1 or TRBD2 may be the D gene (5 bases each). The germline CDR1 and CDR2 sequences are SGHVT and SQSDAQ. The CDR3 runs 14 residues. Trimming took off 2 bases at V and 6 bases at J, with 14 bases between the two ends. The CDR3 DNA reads TGTGCCAGCAGCTTAACGAGGGGTCATTGCGAGCAGTACTTC. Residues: CASSLTRGHCEQYF.

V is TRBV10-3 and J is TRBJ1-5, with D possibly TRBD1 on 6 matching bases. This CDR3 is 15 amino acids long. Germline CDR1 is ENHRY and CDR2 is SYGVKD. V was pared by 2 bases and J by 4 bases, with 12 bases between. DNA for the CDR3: TGTGCCATCAGTGAGGCCGGGGGCCAGAATCAGCCCCAGCATTTT. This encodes CAISEAGGQNQPQHF.

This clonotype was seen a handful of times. The CDR3 region has the DNA TGTGCCAGCAGTTTTCCGCGGACAGGAGTGAACACCGGGGAGCTGTTTTTT. Its protein product is CASSFPRTGVNTGELFF. This chain connects TRBV7-8 to TRBJ2-2; the match to TRBD1 covers 7 bases. This CDR3 is built from 17 residues. The germline gives CDR1 SGHVS, CDR2 FQNEAQ. V gave up 6 bases and J gave up 1 base; unmatched junction bases: 11.

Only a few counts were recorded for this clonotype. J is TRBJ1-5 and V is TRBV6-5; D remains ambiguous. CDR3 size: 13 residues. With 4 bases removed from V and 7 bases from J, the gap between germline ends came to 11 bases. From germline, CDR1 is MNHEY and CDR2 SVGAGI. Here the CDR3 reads CASSLSGFQPQHF. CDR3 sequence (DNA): TGTGCCAGCAGTTTGTCAGGATTCCAGCCCCAGCATTTT.

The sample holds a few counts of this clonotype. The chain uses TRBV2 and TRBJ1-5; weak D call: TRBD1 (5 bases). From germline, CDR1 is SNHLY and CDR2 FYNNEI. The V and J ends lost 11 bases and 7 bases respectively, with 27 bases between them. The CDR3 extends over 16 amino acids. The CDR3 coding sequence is TGTGCCGCCTCGTCTGTATTTGGGCAGGGAATCCAGCCCCAGCATTTT. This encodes CAASSVFGQGIQPQHF.

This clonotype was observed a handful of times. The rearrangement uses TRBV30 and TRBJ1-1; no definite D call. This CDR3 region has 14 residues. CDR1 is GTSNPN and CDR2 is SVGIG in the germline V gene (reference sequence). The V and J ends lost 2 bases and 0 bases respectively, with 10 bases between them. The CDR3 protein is CAWSPTMVNTEAFF. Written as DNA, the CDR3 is TGTGCCTGGAGTCCGACCATGGTGAACACTGAAGCTTTCTTT.

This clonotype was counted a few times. Written as DNA, the CDR3 is TGTGCCAGCAATTCCGGGACAGCATATGGCTACACCTTC. It translates to CASNSGTAYGYTF. The chain carries TRBV12-3 or TRBV12-4 and TRBJ1-2, with 7 bases fitting TRBD1. With 7 bases clipped from V and 5 bases from J, the junction kept 7 bases outside the gene matches. CDR3 length: 13 amino acids.

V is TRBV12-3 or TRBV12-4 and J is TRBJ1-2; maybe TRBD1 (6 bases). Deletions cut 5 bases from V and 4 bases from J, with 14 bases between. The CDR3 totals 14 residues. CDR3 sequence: CASSLPGGLYGYTF. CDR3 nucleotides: TGTGCCAGCAGTCTCCCGGGGGGCCTCTATGGCTACACCTTC.

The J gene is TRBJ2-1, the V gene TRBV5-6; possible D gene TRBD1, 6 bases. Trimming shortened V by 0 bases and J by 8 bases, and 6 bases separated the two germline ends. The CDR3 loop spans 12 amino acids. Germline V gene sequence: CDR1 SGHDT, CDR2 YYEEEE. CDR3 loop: CASSLDRDEQFF. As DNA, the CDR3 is TGTGCCAGCAGCTTGGACAGGGATGAGCAGTTCTTC.